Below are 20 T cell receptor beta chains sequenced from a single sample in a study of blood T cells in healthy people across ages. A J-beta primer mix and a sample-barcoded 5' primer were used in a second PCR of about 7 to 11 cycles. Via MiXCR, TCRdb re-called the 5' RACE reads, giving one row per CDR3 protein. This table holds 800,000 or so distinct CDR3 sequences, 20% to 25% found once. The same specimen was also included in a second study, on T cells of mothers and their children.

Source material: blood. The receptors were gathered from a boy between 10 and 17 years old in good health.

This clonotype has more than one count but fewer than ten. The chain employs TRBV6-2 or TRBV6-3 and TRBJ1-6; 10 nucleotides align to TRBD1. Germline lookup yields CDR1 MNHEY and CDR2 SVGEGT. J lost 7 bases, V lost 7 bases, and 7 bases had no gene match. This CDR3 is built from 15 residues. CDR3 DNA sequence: TGTGCCAGCACCGTCAGACAGGGGGCCAATTCACCCCTCCACTTT. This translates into CASTVRQGANSPLHF.

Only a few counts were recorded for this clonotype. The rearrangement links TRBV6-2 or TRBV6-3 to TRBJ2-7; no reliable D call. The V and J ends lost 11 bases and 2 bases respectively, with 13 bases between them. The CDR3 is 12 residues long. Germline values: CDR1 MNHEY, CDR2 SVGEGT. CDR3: CACGDIPYEQYF. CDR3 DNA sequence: TGTGCCTGCGGAGACATCCCCTACGAGCAGTACTTC.

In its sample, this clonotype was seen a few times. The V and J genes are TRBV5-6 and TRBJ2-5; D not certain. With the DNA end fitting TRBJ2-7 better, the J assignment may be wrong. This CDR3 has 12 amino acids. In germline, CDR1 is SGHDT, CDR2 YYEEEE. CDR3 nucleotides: TGTGCCAGCGGCGGTAGCTCCTACGAGCAGTACTTC. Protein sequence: CASGGSSYEQYF.

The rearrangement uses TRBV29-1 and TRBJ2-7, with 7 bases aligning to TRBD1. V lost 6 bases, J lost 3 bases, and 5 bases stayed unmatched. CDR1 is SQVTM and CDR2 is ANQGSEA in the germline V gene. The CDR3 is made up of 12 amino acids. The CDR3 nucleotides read TGCAGCGTCCTCCGGACAGGCTACGAGCAGTACTTC. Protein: CSVLRTGYEQYF.

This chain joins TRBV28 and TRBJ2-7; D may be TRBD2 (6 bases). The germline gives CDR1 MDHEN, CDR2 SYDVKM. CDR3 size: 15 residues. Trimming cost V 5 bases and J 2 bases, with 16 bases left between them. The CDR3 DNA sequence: TGTGCCAGCAGTACGGGACTCCCGTTACCCTACGAGCAGTACTTC. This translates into CASSTGLPLPYEQYF.

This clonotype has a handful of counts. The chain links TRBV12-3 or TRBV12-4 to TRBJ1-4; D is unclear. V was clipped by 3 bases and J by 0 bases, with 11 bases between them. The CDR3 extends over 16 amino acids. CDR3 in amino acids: CASSLLSGTTNEKLFF. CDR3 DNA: TGTGCCAGCAGTTTGTTGTCAGGAACAACTAATGAAAAACTGTTTTTT.

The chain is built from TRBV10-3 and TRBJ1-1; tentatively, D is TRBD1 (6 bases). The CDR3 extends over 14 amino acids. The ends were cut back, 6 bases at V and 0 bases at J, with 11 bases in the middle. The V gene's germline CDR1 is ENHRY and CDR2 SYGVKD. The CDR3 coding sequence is TGTGCCATCAGAACTACAGGGATGAACACTGAAGCTTTCTTT. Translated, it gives CAIRTTGMNTEAFF.

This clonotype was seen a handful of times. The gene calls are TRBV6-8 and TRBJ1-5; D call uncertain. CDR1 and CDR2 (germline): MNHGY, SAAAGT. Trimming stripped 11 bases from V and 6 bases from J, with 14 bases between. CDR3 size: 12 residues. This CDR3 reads CAGPKVPQPQHF. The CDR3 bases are TGTGCCGGCCCCAAAGTTCCTCAGCCCCAGCATTTT.

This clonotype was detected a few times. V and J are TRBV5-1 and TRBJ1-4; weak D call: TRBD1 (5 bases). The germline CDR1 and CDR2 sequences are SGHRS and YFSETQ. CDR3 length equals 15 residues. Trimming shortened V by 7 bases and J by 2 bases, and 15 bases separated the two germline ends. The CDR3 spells CASRDPKGTNEKLFF. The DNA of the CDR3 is TGCGCCAGCCGCGACCCGAAGGGGACTAATGAAAAACTGTTTTTT.

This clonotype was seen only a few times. The CDR3 DNA reads TGCGCCAGCAGCCAAGATAGGCTGCTAGCGGGTAGCCAAGAGACCCAGTACTTC. As protein: CASSQDRLLAGSQETQYF. The chain joins TRBV4-3 to TRBJ2-5; TRBD2 agrees at 8 bases. CDR1 is LGHNA and CDR2 is YSLEER in the germline V gene. The V gene end was trimmed by 0 bases and the J gene end by 1 base; junction bases not matched to a gene: 10. This CDR3 is built from 18 residues.

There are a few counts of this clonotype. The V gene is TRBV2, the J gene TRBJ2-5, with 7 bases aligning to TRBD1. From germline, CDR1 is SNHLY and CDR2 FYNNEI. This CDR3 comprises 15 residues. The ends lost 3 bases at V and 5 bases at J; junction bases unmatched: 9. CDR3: CASSDEGGGRETQYF. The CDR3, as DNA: TGTGCCAGCAGTGACGAAGGGGGCGGTCGGGAGACCCAGTACTTC.

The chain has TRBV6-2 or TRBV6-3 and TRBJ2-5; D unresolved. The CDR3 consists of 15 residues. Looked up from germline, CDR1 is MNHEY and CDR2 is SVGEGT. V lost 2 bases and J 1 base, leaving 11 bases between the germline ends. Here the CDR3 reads CASSYDTAFQETQYF. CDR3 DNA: TGTGCCAGCAGTTACGACACAGCTTTCCAAGAGACCCAGTACTTC.

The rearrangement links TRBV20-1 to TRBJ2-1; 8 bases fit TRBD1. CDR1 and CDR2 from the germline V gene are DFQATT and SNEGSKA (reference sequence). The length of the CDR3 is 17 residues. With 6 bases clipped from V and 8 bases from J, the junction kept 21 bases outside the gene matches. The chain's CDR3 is CSADQNQRTGSFDEQFF. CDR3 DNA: TGCAGTGCCGATCAAAACCAGAGGACAGGGTCGTTCGATGAGCAGTTCTTC.

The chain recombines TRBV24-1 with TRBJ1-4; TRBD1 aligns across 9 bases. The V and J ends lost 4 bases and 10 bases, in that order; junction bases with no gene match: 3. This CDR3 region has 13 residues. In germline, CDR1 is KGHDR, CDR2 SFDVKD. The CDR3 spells CATSEGQGGKLFF. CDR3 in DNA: TGTGCCACCAGTGAGGGACAGGGCGGAAAACTGTTTTTT.

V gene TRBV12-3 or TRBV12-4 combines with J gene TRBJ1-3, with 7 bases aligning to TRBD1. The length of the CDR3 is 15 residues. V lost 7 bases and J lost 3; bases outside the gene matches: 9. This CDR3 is CASTRWRGLGNTIYF. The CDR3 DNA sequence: TGTGCCAGCACCCGGTGGAGGGGGCTTGGAAACACCATATATTTT.

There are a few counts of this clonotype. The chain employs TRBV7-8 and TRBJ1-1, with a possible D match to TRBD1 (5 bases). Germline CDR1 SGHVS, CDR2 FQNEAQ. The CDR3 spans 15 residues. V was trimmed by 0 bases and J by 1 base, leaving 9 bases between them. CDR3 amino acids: CASSLAQGGNTEAFF. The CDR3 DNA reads TGTGCCAGCAGCTTAGCGCAGGGCGGGAACACTGAAGCTTTCTTT.

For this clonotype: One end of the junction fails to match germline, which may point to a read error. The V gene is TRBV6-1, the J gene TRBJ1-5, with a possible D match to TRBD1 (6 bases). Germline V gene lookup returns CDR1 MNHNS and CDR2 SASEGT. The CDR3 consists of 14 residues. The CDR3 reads CASSEGGGNQPPHF. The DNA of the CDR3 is TGTGCCAGCAGTGAAGGGGGGGGCAATCAGCCCCCGCATTTT.

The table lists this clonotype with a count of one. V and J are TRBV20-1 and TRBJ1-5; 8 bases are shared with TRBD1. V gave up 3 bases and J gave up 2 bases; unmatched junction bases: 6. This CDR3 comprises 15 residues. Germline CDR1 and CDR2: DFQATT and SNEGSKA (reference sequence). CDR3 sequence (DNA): TGCAGTGCTAGCCCAGGGGGCTGGGGCAATCAGCCCCAGCATTTT. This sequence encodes CSASPGGWGNQPQHF.

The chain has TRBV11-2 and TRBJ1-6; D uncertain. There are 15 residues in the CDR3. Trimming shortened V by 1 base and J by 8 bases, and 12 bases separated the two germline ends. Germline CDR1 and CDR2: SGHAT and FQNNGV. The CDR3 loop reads CASSLVGGKDSPLHF. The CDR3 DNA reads TGTGCCAGCAGCTTAGTTGGAGGGAAGGATTCACCCCTCCACTTT.

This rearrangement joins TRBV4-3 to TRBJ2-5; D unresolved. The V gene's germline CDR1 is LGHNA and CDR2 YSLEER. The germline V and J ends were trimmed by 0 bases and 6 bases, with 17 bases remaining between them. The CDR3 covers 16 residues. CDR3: CASSQDSGRQWKTQYF. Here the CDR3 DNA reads TGCGCCAGCAGCCAAGATTCTGGCAGGCAGTGGAAGACCCAGTACTTC.